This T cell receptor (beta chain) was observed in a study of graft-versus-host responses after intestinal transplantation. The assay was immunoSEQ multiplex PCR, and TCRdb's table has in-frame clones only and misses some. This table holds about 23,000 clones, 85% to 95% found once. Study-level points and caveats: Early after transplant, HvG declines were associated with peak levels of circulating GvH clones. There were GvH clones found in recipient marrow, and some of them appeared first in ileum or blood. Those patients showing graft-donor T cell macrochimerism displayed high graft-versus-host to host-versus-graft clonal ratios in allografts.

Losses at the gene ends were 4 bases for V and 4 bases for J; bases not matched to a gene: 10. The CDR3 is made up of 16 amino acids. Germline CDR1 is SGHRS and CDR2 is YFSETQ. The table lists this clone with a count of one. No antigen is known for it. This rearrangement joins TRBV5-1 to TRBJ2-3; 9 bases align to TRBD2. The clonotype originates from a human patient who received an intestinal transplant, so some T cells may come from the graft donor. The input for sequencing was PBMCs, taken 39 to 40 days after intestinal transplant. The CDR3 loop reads CASSLEREVLSDTQYF. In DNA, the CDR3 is TGCGCCAGCAGCCTAGAGCGGGAGGTGCTTTCAGATACGCAGTATTTT.